What follows are 31 T cell receptor beta chains derived from one specimen sequenced in a study of T cell responses to AZD1222 COVID-19 vaccine. TCRdb's table, derived via immunoSEQ multiplex PCR, lists solely in-frame clones and lacks some. Among more than 95,000 clones listed, roughly 82% were seen once. Specimen: peripheral blood, collected 28 days after the second AZD1222 dose. The receptors shown here come from an adult who received the AZD1222 COVID-19 vaccine.

CDR3: CASSLRGQANSPLHF. The CDR3 DNA is TGTGCCAGCAGCCTTCGTGGGCAGGCCAATTCACCCCTCCACTTT. The chain employs TRBV3-1 (or the pseudogene TRBV3-2) and TRBJ1-6; D unresolved. The CDR3 is 15 residues long. CDR1 is LGHDT and CDR2 is YNNKEL in the germline V gene (reference sequence). V gave up 4 bases and J gave up 7 bases, with 14 bases separating them.

The rearrangement joins TRBV5-4 to TRBJ2-1; D uncertain. V was clipped by 0 bases and J by 8 bases, with 6 bases between them. In germline, CDR1 is SGHNT, CDR2 YYREEE (reference sequence). The CDR3 loop spans 12 amino acids. CDR3 coding DNA: TGTGCCAGCAGCTTGGACCCCTATGAGCAGTTCTTC. This codes for CASSLDPYEQFF.

This clone appeared a single time. This chain joins TRBV29-1 and TRBJ2-3; D ambiguous. V shed 3 bases and J shed 2 bases, with 15 bases lying between them. There are 15 residues in the CDR3. The germline CDR1 and CDR2 sequences are SQVTM and ANQGSEA. CDR3 nucleotide sequence: TGCAGCGTTGAGGTGGGTCTTACCCCCACAGATACGCAGTATTTT. It specifies CSVEVGLTPTDTQYF.

CDR3 in amino acids: CASSSARLAGEQFF. The CDR3 nucleotides are TGTGCCAGCAGTTCCGCGAGACTAGCAGGGGAGCAGTTCTTC. The chain couples TRBV28 to TRBJ2-1; 7 nucleotides match TRBD2. V shed 4 bases and J 10 bases; nucleotides not matched to a gene: 10. Germline CDR1 is MDHEN and CDR2 is SYDVKM. The CDR3 length is 14 residues. The whole variable domain, filled in from reference TRBV28 and TRBJ2-1, reads DVKVTQSSRYLVKRTGEKVFLECVQDMDHENMFWYRQDPGLGLRLIYFSYDVKMKEKGDIPEGYSVSREKKERFSLILESASTNQTSMYLCASSSARLAGEQFFGPGTRLTVL.

CDR3 bases: TGTGCCAGCAGGGGAAACTATGGCTACACCTTC. Its translation is CASRGNYGYTF. The V and J genes are TRBV28 and TRBJ1-2; D remains unclear. This CDR3 is 11 amino acids long. V lost 6 bases and J 2 bases, leaving 4 bases between the germline ends. Germline V lookup: CDR1 MDHEN, CDR2 SYDVKM.

The sample holds a few counts of this clone. The chain is built from TRBV6-5 and TRBJ2-3; D call uncertain. V was cut by 4 bases and J by 0 bases, with 14 bases left in between. The CDR3 totals 16 residues. From germline, CDR1 is MNHEY and CDR2 SVGAGI. The CDR3 DNA sequence: TGTGCCAGCAGTTCGGAAGGCGCTTCTAGCACAGATACGCAGTATTTT. Protein sequence: CASSSEGASSTDTQYF.

The CDR3 coding sequence is TGTGCCAGCAGCTTACAGCTCACAGATACGCAGTATTTT. Residues: CASSLQLTDTQYF. This sequence joins TRBV11-2 and TRBJ2-3; D uncertain. CDR3 length: 13 residues. The germline gives CDR1 SGHAT, CDR2 FQNNGV. The V and J ends lost 2 bases and 2 bases respectively, with 5 bases between them.

This chain uses TRBV29-1 with TRBJ2-3, with TRBD1 matching 7 bases. This CDR3 has 13 residues. V was pared by 4 bases and J by 6 bases, with 7 bases of the junction left unmatched. Germline assignment: CDR1 SQVTM and CDR2 ANQGSEA. The CDR3 reads CSVGRGPSDTQYF. CDR3 DNA: TGCAGCGTTGGAAGGGGGCCTTCTGATACGCAGTATTTT.

The J gene is TRBJ2-1, the V gene TRBV11-2; D gene uncertain. CDR1 and CDR2 from the germline V gene are SGHAT and FQNNGV. V dropped 1 base and J dropped 0 bases, with 10 bases sitting between them. The CDR3 is made up of 16 amino acids. The CDR3 loop is CASSLVMRTSYNEQFF. The CDR3, as DNA: TGTGCCAGCAGCTTAGTCATGCGGACCTCCTACAATGAGCAGTTCTTC.

This clone was observed once. The gene calls are TRBV7-2 and TRBJ2-1, with D perhaps matching TRBD1 (6 bases). V dropped 2 bases and J dropped 8 bases, with 13 bases sitting between them. The length of the CDR3 is 14 residues. In germline, CDR1 is SGHTA, CDR2 FQGNSA. This chain's CDR3 is CASSLTYRVDEQFF. The CDR3 DNA is TGTGCCAGCAGCTTAACGTACAGGGTTGATGAGCAGTTCTTC.

The chain joins TRBV5-3 to TRBJ1-5; TRBD1 is a possible D gene (5 bases). TRBV5-3 is marked as an open reading frame, function uncertain. The CDR3 has 15 residues. V dropped 4 bases and J dropped 2 bases, with 13 bases sitting between them. The CDR3 here is CARSVQGFGNQPQHF. The CDR3 coding sequence is TGTGCCAGAAGCGTCCAGGGTTTCGGCAATCAGCCCCAGCATTTT.

The chain joins TRBV4-3 to TRBJ1-2; the D is unclear. There are 13 residues in the CDR3. Trimming left V 0 bases short and J 6 bases short, with 8 bases between. The V gene's germline CDR1 is LGHNA and CDR2 YSLEER. The CDR3 nucleotides read TGCGCCAGCAGCCAAGATGAAATGGATGGCTACACCTTC. Amino acids: CASSQDEMDGYTF.

A few counts support this clone. The chain is built from TRBV28 and TRBJ1-2, with a weak D call TRBD1 (5 bases). There are 13 residues in the CDR3. Trimming cost V 10 bases and J 4 bases, with 16 bases left between them. Germline V gives CDR1 MDHEN, CDR2 SYDVKM. Written as DNA, the CDR3 is TGTGCCACACTACGGGACCCCGGCTATGGCTACACCTTC. Its protein is CATLRDPGYGYTF.

This chain uses TRBV2 with TRBJ1-3; a possible D gene is TRBD1 (5 bases). V lost 7 bases and J lost 3, with 13 bases in between. The germline V gene has CDR1 SNHLY and CDR2 FYNNEI. CDR3 length equals 14 residues. The CDR3 region is CASTLGGGGNTIYF. CDR3 in DNA: TGTGCCAGCACCTTGGGGGGGGGTGGAAACACCATATATTTT.

The chain joins TRBV19 to TRBJ2-3, with TRBD2 matching over 13 bases. From germline, CDR1 is LNHDA and CDR2 SQIVND (reference sequence). CDR3 size: 17 residues. Losses at the gene ends were 4 bases for V and 3 bases for J; bases not matched to a gene: 7. CDR3 amino acids: CASSTGTSGIRTDTQYF. CDR3 in DNA: TGTGCCAGTAGTACCGGGACTAGCGGGATTCGAACAGATACGCAGTATTTT.

The chain carries TRBV11-2 and TRBJ2-5; D remains unclear. This CDR3 spans 13 amino acids. The ends were cut back, 1 base at V and 2 bases at J, with 5 bases in the middle. Germline V CDR1 and CDR2: SGHAT, FQNNGV. CDR3 DNA: TGTGCCAGCAGCTTAGCGAGGCAAGAGACCCAGTACTTC. It codes for CASSLARQETQYF.

The chain joins TRBV5-1 to TRBJ1-1, with D unclear. The length of the CDR3 is 14 residues. Germline V gene sequence: CDR1 SGHRS, CDR2 YFSETQ. V dropped 0 bases and J dropped 2 bases, with 8 bases sitting between them. The CDR3 nucleotides are TGCGCCAGCAGCTTGGAAAAGGGAAACACTGAAGCTTTCTTT. Residues: CASSLEKGNTEAFF.

The chain has TRBV24-1 and TRBJ1-5, with 7 bases fitting TRBD1. Trimming removed 9 bases from V and 7 bases from J; junction bases left unmatched: 11. Germline V gene lookup returns CDR1 KGHDR and CDR2 SFDVKD. CDR3 length: 14 residues. CDR3 coding DNA: TGTGCCACCCAGGGGGGCACTGCGGCCCAGCCCCAGCATTTT. Translation: CATQGGTAAQPQHF.

This chain links TRBV28 with TRBJ2-3, with D unclear. Per the germline V gene, CDR1 is MDHEN and CDR2 is SYDVKM. The CDR3 is 11 amino acids. V lost 2 bases to trimming and J lost 6 bases, with 3 bases between them. In DNA, the CDR3 is TGTGCCAGCAGTTTAGGGGATACGCAGTATTTT. It is translated as CASSLGDTQYF. The variable domain in full, with the rest retrieved from reference TRBV28 and TRBJ2-3, is DVKVTQSSRYLVKRTGEKVFLECVQDMDHENMFWYRQDPGLGLRLIYFSYDVKMKEKGDIPEGYSVSREKKERFSLILESASTNQTSMYLCASSLGDTQYFGPGTRLTVL.

This chain joins TRBV6-5 and TRBJ1-2, with TRBD1 matching over 7 bases. From germline, CDR1 is MNHEY and CDR2 SVGAGI. Losses at the gene ends were 4 bases for V and 7 bases for J; bases not matched to a gene: 9. The CDR3 runs 14 residues. The CDR3 region is CASSSTRTGRGYTF. The CDR3 DNA follows: TGTGCCAGCAGTTCCACGAGGACAGGACGTGGCTACACCTTC.

The chain carries TRBV6-1 and TRBJ2-5; no clear D gene. The CDR3 runs 18 residues. Germline-derived CDR1 and CDR2 are MNHNS and SASEGT. V was cut by 2 bases and J by 8 bases, with 27 bases left in between. The DNA for the CDR3 is TGTGCCAGCAGTGAATCTCTGGGGTCGGCTCCCGAATTAGAAACCCAGTACTTC. Protein: CASSESLGSAPELETQYF.

The chain joins TRBV2 to TRBJ1-2, with 9 bases identical to TRBD1. CDR1 and CDR2 from the germline V gene are SNHLY and FYNNEI. The CDR3 totals 15 residues. The trim removed 7 bases at V and 0 bases at J, leaving 6 bases unmatched. CDR3 sequence: CASKKGQGANYGYTF. CDR3 nucleotides: TGTGCCAGCAAGAAGGGACAGGGTGCTAACTATGGCTACACCTTC.

V and J are TRBV20-1 and TRBJ2-4, with D perhaps matching TRBD1 (5 bases). V gave up 3 bases and J gave up 3 bases, with 15 bases separating them. The V gene's germline CDR1 is DFQATT and CDR2 SNEGSKA (reference sequence). The CDR3 length is 15 residues. The CDR3 is CSASVGPNNKNIQYF. The DNA of the CDR3 is TGCAGTGCTAGTGTGGGGCCGAATAACAAAAACATTCAGTACTTC.

The rearrangement uses TRBV3-1 (or the pseudogene TRBV3-2) and TRBJ2-7, with 10 bases lining up with TRBD1. The CDR3 has 14 amino acids. Per the germline V gene, CDR1 is LGHDT and CDR2 is YNNKEL (reference sequence). V lost 4 bases and J lost 0; bases outside the gene matches: 0. This CDR3 is CASSRTGGSYEQYF. The CDR3 DNA reads TGTGCCAGCAGCCGGACAGGGGGCTCCTACGAGCAGTACTTC.

The rearrangement links TRBV3-1 (or the pseudogene TRBV3-2) to TRBJ2-2; D call uncertain. Germline CDR1 LGHDT, CDR2 YNNKEL (reference sequence). V lost 4 bases and J lost 0, with 3 bases in between. The CDR3 runs 13 residues. The CDR3 DNA sequence: TGTGCCAGCAGCCTTCCGAACACCGGGGAGCTGTTTTTT. Translating it yields CASSLPNTGELFF.

This clone was seen more than once but under ten times. The chain joins TRBV4-3 to TRBJ1-3; D gene uncertain. The CDR3 spans 14 residues. Trimming took off 4 bases at V and 0 bases at J, with 7 bases between the two ends. Germline V CDR1 and CDR2: LGHNA, YSLEER. CDR3 bases: TGCGCCAGCAGCCCCAAGGTCTCTGGAAACACCATATATTTT. Its translation: CASSPKVSGNTIYF.

This clone appeared a few times. The rearrangement joins TRBV19 to TRBJ1-5, with a tentative D call TRBD1 (6 bases). The CDR3 is 17 amino acids. Trimming left V 0 bases short and J 5 bases short, with 17 bases between. Germline CDR1 is LNHDA and CDR2 is SQIVND (reference sequence). CDR3 nucleotide sequence: TGTGCCAGTAGTATAGAGGGTCGTTTAGGGGGAGATCAGCCCCAGCATTTT. Translation gives CASSIEGRLGGDQPQHF.

The V call is TRBV25-1, the J call TRBJ2-5, with a possible D match to TRBD1 (6 bases). The germline V gene has CDR1 MGHDK and CDR2 SYGVNS. Trimming removed 0 bases at V and 6 bases at J, with 8 bases between. The CDR3 sequence is 13 residues long. CDR3 bases: TGTGCCAGCAGTGAATACAGGGGTAAGACCCAGTACTTC. The encoded protein is CASSEYRGKTQYF. Filled out from reference TRBV25-1 and TRBJ2-5, the complete variable domain reads EADIYQTPRYLVIGTGKKITLECSQTMGHDKMYWYQQDPGMELHLIHYSYGVNSTEKGDLSSESTVSRIRTEHFPLTLESARPSHTSQYLCASSEYRGKTQYFGPGTRLLVL.

The genes are TRBV3-1 (or the pseudogene TRBV3-2) and TRBJ1-5; D possibly corresponds to TRBD1 (5 bases). The CDR3 covers 15 residues. The germline V and J ends were trimmed by 4 bases and 3 bases, with 13 bases remaining between them. The germline CDR1 and CDR2 sequences are LGHDT and YNNKEL (reference sequence). The CDR3 nucleotides are TGTGCCAGCAGCCTCGGAGTGGGGCTCAATCAGCCCCAGCATTTT. Translation: CASSLGVGLNQPQHF.

The chain employs TRBV29-1 and TRBJ1-3; D is undetermined. Germline loops: CDR1 SQVTM, CDR2 ANQGSEA. V lost 6 bases, J lost 0 bases, and 3 bases lay in between. The CDR3 contains 11 residues. The CDR3 nucleotides are TGCAGCGTGTTCTCTGGAAACACCATATATTTT. This encodes CSVFSGNTIYF.

The gene calls are TRBV7-2 and TRBJ1-1; D is perhaps TRBD1 (6 bases). V lost 6 bases, J lost 5 bases, and 19 bases lay in between. The V gene's germline CDR1 is SGHTA and CDR2 FQGNSA. The CDR3 totals 15 residues. The CDR3 here is CASSSDSGVGTEAFF. CDR3 nucleotides: TGTGCCAGCAGTTCAGATTCAGGGGTGGGTACTGAAGCTTTCTTT.